Listed here are 10 T cell receptor beta chains from one sample, sequenced in a study of identical twins. MiXCR was run by TCRdb on the 5' RACE reads, yielding one entry per CDR3 protein. This table has 400,000 to 550,000 distinct CDR3 sequences, roughly 26% appearing once. These data also featured in a second study, about T cells expressing NK-cell markers.

The sample taken for sequencing was CD4+ T cells sorted from blood. The source is a woman under 30 in good health.

The V and J genes are TRBV12-3 or TRBV12-4 and TRBJ1-1, with a possible D match to TRBD1 (6 bases). CDR3 length: 13 amino acids. V was trimmed by 1 base and J by 10 bases, leaving 13 bases between them. CDR3 sequence reads: CASSLGTVGGAFF. In DNA form, the CDR3 reads TGTGCCAGCAGTTTAGGGACAGTCGGTGGAGCTTTCTTT.

The V gene is TRBV27, the J gene TRBJ2-3; 7 nucleotides line up with TRBD2. The germline gives CDR1 MNHEY, CDR2 SMNVEV (reference sequence). The junction had 17 bases not matched to a gene; V was cut back by 10 bases and J by 4 bases. The CDR3 runs 16 residues. CDR3 DNA: TGTGCCACAAGTCCCCTCCGCGGGAGCTCGGCAGATACGCAGTATTTT. Translating it yields CATSPLRGSSADTQYF.

With respect to this clonotype: A much larger clone lies one base from this, so it may be a read error. The genes are TRBV3-1 and TRBJ2-7; 12 bases fit TRBD2. The CDR3 runs 12 residues. The V and J ends lost 4 bases and 9 bases, in that order; junction bases with no gene match: 1. The germline V gene has CDR1 LGHDT and CDR2 YNNKEL (reference sequence). The CDR3 DNA is TGTGCCAGCAGCCTGACTAGCGGGAGGCAGTACTTC. Amino acid sequence: CASSLTSGRQYF.

The CDR3 nucleotides read TGCAGCGCCCAGGACAGGGGGGGAAACTACGAGCAGTACTTC. Translating gives CSAQDRGGNYEQYF. The rearrangement joins TRBV29-1 to TRBJ2-7, with 10 bases that match TRBD1. Germline lookup yields CDR1 SQVTM and CDR2 ANQGSEA. CDR3 length: 14 residues. V trimming: 7 bases; J trimming: 3 bases; junction bases outside the gene matches: 9.

This clonotype was detected only a few times. The chain recombines TRBV6-2 or TRBV6-3 with TRBJ2-3; D not certain. The germline V gene encodes CDR1 MNHEY and CDR2 SVGEGT. Trimming pared 2 bases from V and 1 base from J, leaving 7 bases between. This CDR3 has 14 residues. Here the CDR3 reads CASSYARGTDTQYF. The CDR3 nucleotides are TGTGCCAGCAGTTACGCCCGGGGCACAGATACGCAGTATTTT.

This clonotype was found once. The V gene is TRBV12-5, the J gene TRBJ1-1; TRBD1 matches at 8 bases. The V gene end was trimmed by 6 bases and the J gene end by 11 bases; junction bases not matched to a gene: 8. This CDR3 spans 12 amino acids. Germline V gives CDR1 LGHNT, CDR2 FRNRAP. CDR3 amino acids: CASGWPDRVAFF. CDR3 bases: TGTGCTAGTGGCTGGCCGGACAGGGTTGCTTTCTTT.

Only a few counts were recorded for this clonotype. This chain links TRBV5-1 with TRBJ1-1; D call uncertain. V lost 4 bases and J lost 1, with 11 bases in between. CDR3 size: 14 residues. Looked up from germline, CDR1 is SGHRS and CDR2 is YFSETQ. The CDR3 sequence: CASSRVTPNTEAFF. The CDR3 nucleotides are TGCGCCAGCAGCCGAGTTACGCCGAACACTGAAGCTTTCTTT. Combining the CDR3 with reference TRBV5-1 and TRBJ1-1 gives the whole variable domain KAGVTQTPRYLIKTRGQQVTLSCSPISGHRSVSWYQQTPGQGLQFLFEYFSETQRNKGNFPGRFSGRQFSNSRSEMNVSTLELGDSALYLCASSRVTPNTEAFFGQGTRLTVV.

This chain links TRBV13 with TRBJ2-3, with 7 bases that match TRBD2. The germline CDR1 and CDR2 sequences are PRHDT and FYEKMQ (reference sequence). The CDR3 consists of 13 residues. V shed 3 bases and J 11 bases; nucleotides not matched to a gene: 8. The CDR3 region has the DNA TGTGCCAGCAGCTTGACTAGCTTTGACGTGCAGTATTTT. Encoded protein: CASSLTSFDVQYF. Looking up the rest from reference TRBV13 and TRBJ2-3 gives the full variable domain: AAGVIQSPRHLIKEKRETATLKCYPIPRHDTVYWYQQGPGQDPQFLISFYEKMQSDKGSIPDRFSAQQFSDYHSELNMSSLELGDSALYFCASSLTSFDVQYFGPGTRLTVL.

The genes are TRBV7-8 and TRBJ2-2, with D unresolved. Germline CDR1 SGHVS, CDR2 FQNEAQ. The CDR3 loop spans 16 amino acids. V lost 0 bases, J lost 6 bases, and 14 bases lay in between. The CDR3 protein is CASSLARETAAGELFF. The DNA for the CDR3 is TGTGCCAGCAGCTTAGCGCGAGAGACGGCGGCCGGGGAGCTGTTTTTT.

This clonotype was found a few times. The J gene is TRBJ2-1, the V gene TRBV4-3; D unclear. There are 16 residues in the CDR3. Germline CDR1 is LGHNA and CDR2 is YSLEER. Trimming took off 4 bases at V and 0 bases at J, with 13 bases between the two ends. The CDR3 coding sequence is TGCGCCAGCAGCCCACAACTTCCAAGCTCCTACAATGAGCAGTTCTTC. This translates into CASSPQLPSSYNEQFF.